Each of the 10 T cell receptor beta chains below was sequenced from the same sample in a study of OX40 agonist ivuxolimab in advanced cancers. Assay used: immunoSEQ multiplex PCR; TCRdb lists only in-frame clones, some missing. The sample consists of fewer than 90,000 clones, around 86% of them appearing once. The specimen was CD4+ or CD8+ T cells sorted from blood, collected in a trial of the OX40 agonist ivuxolimab. All receptors derive from an adult with an advanced solid tumor such as melanoma, head and neck, liver or kidney cancer.

V gene TRBV7-2 combines with J gene TRBJ2-7; 10 positions agree with TRBD1. After removal of 3 bases from V and 6 bases from J, the junction contained 5 bases not matched to a gene. The CDR3 is 14 amino acids. Germline V gives CDR1 SGHTA, CDR2 FQGNSA. CDR3 DNA sequence: TGTGCCAGCAGCTTGAGGGACAGGGGTAGCGAGCAGTACTTC. It translates to CASSLRDRGSEQYF.

J is TRBJ1-1 and V is TRBV30; D is uncertain. The CDR3 contains 15 residues. V lost 0 bases and J 3 bases, leaving 14 bases between the germline ends. Per the germline V gene, CDR1 is GTSNPN and CDR2 is SVGIG (reference sequence). CDR3 loop: CAWSVRSSADTEAFF. The CDR3 DNA reads as TGTGCCTGGAGTGTACGTTCGTCGGCCGACACTGAAGCTTTCTTT.

The V and J genes are TRBV9 and TRBJ1-3; D uncertain. The length of the CDR3 is 15 residues. V lost 0 bases and J 2 bases, leaving 9 bases between the germline ends. CDR1 is SGDLS, CDR2 YYNGEE, per germline. The CDR3 loop reads CASSVGGTAGNTIYF. CDR3 DNA: TGTGCCAGCAGCGTAGGGGGTACAGCTGGAAACACCATATATTTT.

This chain connects TRBV6-5 to TRBJ2-7; 11 nucleotides line up with TRBD1. Trimming cost V 1 base and J 5 bases; bases outside gene matches: 4. The CDR3 is 15 amino acids. In germline, CDR1 is MNHEY, CDR2 SVGAGI. The CDR3 nucleotides read TGTGCCAGCAGTTACTTTGGGACAGGGGGGAACGAGCAGTACTTC. Amino acid sequence: CASSYFGTGGNEQYF.

The chain carries TRBV2 and TRBJ2-3; TRBD1 agrees at 8 bases. With V trimmed by 10 bases and J by 1 base, 10 bases remained unmatched. The CDR3 covers 15 residues. Germline V lookup: CDR1 SNHLY, CDR2 FYNNEI. The CDR3 DNA sequence: TGTGCCACCAGGGGGCAGTTGCTCCGCACAGATACGCAGTATTTT. Residues: CATRGQLLRTDTQYF. Complete variable domain (other parts from reference TRBV2 and TRBJ2-3): EPEVTQTPSHQVTQMGQEVILRCVPISNHLYFYWYRQILGQKVEFLVSFYNNEISEKSEIFDDQFSVERPDGSNFTLKIRSTKLEDSAMYFCATRGQLLRTDTQYFGPGTRLTVL.

This sequence joins TRBV5-1 and TRBJ1-4, with 9 bases that match TRBD1. The V segment lost 5 bases and the J segment 5 bases; nucleotides outside the gene matches: 4. This CDR3 contains 14 residues. Germline V gene data show CDR1 as SGHRS and CDR2 as YFSETQ. In DNA, the CDR3 is TGCGCCAGCAGAGAGACAGGGGGGAATGAAAAACTGTTTTTT. It codes for CASRETGGNEKLFF.

The chain carries TRBV4-3 and TRBJ1-6, with a weak D call TRBD1 (6 bases). CDR1 and CDR2 (germline): LGHNA, YSLEER. This CDR3 comprises 16 residues. Trimming removed 3 bases at V and 0 bases at J, with 9 bases between. CDR3: CASSQQGSSYNSPLHF. The DNA for the CDR3 is TGCGCCAGCAGCCAGCAGGGGAGCTCCTATAATTCACCCCTCCACTTT.

The chain carries TRBV28 and TRBJ1-4, with D possibly matching TRBD1 (6 bases). V lost 3 bases to trimming and J lost 2 bases, with 13 bases between them. CDR3 length equals 16 residues. Germline lookup yields CDR1 MDHEN and CDR2 SYDVKM. For the CDR3, the DNA is TGTGCCAGCAGTTTCGTGGGGGGGGCCACTAATGAAAAACTGTTTTTT. It translates to CASSFVGGATNEKLFF. Drawing the rest from reference TRBV28 and TRBJ1-4, the complete variable domain is DVKVTQSSRYLVKRTGEKVFLECVQDMDHENMFWYRQDPGLGLRLIYFSYDVKMKEKGDIPEGYSVSREKKERFSLILESASTNQTSMYLCASSFVGGATNEKLFFGSGTQLSVL.

The chain joins TRBV14 to TRBJ2-3, with D tentatively TRBD1 or TRBD2 (6 bases each). V was clipped by 5 bases and J by 4 bases, with 10 bases between them. Per the germline V gene, CDR1 is SGHDN and CDR2 is FVKESK. This CDR3 spans 13 amino acids. As DNA, the CDR3 is TGTGCCAGCAGCGCCGGGGGCCCAGATACGCAGTATTTT. Protein product: CASSAGGPDTQYF. The variable domain in full, completed from reference TRBV14 and TRBJ2-3, reads EAGVTQFPSHSVIEKGQTVTLRCDPISGHDNLYWYRRVMGKEIKFLLHFVKESKQDESGMPNNRFLAERTGGTYSTLKVQPAELEDSGVYFCASSAGGPDTQYFGPGTRLTVL.

V is TRBV9 and J is TRBJ2-3, with 8 bases fitting TRBD2. The ends lost 3 bases at V and 1 base at J; junction bases unmatched: 4. The CDR3 runs to 15 residues. Germline values: CDR1 SGDLS, CDR2 YYNGEE. The CDR3 sequence is CASSGRRGGTDTQYF. CDR3 DNA sequence: TGTGCCAGCAGCGGGCGGCGGGGGGGCACAGATACGCAGTATTTT.